A single sample gave rise to the 32 T cell receptor beta chains below, sequenced in a study of shared clonotypes between healthy human individuals. Only in-frame clones appear in the TCRdb table, and some are missing; sequencing was by immunoSEQ multiplex PCR. The data hold approximately 480,000 clones, with over 60% observed a single time. Sequencing was done on a sample of PBMCs. The origin of the receptors is a woman aged 40-49 years in good health. Some clones in this sample may be carry-over from other donors' samples.

The chain couples TRBV7-7 to TRBJ2-1, with 7 nucleotides matching TRBD2. V lost 5 bases to trimming and J lost 8 bases; unmatched junction nucleotides: 9. This CDR3 spans 14 amino acids. The germline V gene has CDR1 SSHAT and CDR2 FNYEAQ (reference sequence). The CDR3 region has the DNA TGTGCCAGCAGCGCAGGACTAGTCAACGATGAGCAGTTCTTC. This codes for CASSAGLVNDEQFF.

This clone was detected only once. The chain recombines TRBV30 with TRBJ1-6, with 10 bases fitting TRBD1. CDR1 GTSNPN and CDR2 SVGIG come from the germline V gene (reference sequence). The CDR3 length is 15 residues. V was pared by 4 bases and J by 7 bases, with 7 bases of the junction left unmatched. CDR3 amino acids: CAWKGQGRWNSPLHF. CDR3 bases: TGTGCCTGGAAGGGACAGGGGCGCTGGAATTCACCCCTCCACTTT.

This clone was found a few times. The V call is TRBV28, the J call TRBJ2-7; TRBD2 agrees at 13 bases. Germline V CDR1 and CDR2: MDHEN, SYDVKM. The V segment lost 8 bases and the J segment 6 bases; nucleotides outside the gene matches: 7. There are 14 residues in the CDR3. CDR3 nucleotide sequence: TGTGCCAGCGGAGGACTAGCGGGAGTGCCCGAGCAGTACTTC. Its protein product is CASGGLAGVPEQYF.

Turning to this clone: Other DNA sequences in the same sample also yield this CDR3. This rearrangement joins TRBV28 to TRBJ2-3, with D possibly TRBD2 on 6 matching bases. There are 14 residues in the CDR3. The V gene lost 6 bases and the J gene lost 4 bases, with 14 bases spanning the gap. Germline lookup yields CDR1 MDHEN and CDR2 SYDVKM. CDR3 residues: CASSLGGGADTQYF. The CDR3 DNA follows: TGTGCCAGCAGCCTCGGGGGTGGCGCAGATACGCAGTATTTT.

This clone was seen a handful of times. The genes are TRBV7-9 and TRBJ2-7; perhaps TRBD1 as D (5 bases). The CDR3 is 15 amino acids. The ends were cut back, 1 base at V and 1 base at J, with 11 bases in the middle. CDR1 and CDR2 (germline): SEHNR, FQNEAQ (reference sequence). The CDR3 nucleotides are TGTGCCAGCAGCTTAGGACGGCAGGGTTCCTACGAGCAGTACTTC. Amino acid sequence: CASSLGRQGSYEQYF.

CDR3 in DNA: TGTGCCCCCCAGAGTAGCAATCAGCCCCAGCATTTT. Translating gives CAPQSSNQPQHF. The genes are TRBV30 and TRBJ1-5; D gene uncertain. Trimming pared 8 bases from V and 0 bases from J, leaving 8 bases between. The CDR3 consists of 12 residues. CDR1 GTSNPN and CDR2 SVGIG come from the germline V gene (reference sequence).

The rearrangement uses TRBV27 and TRBJ1-2; the match to TRBD1 covers 7 bases. V lost 4 bases and J lost 4; bases outside the gene matches: 3. Germline V lookup: CDR1 MNHEY, CDR2 SMNVEV (reference sequence). The CDR3 runs 13 residues. The DNA for the CDR3 is TGTGCCAGCAGTTACAGGGGAGTCTATGGCTACACCTTC. Its protein is CASSYRGVYGYTF.

J is TRBJ2-1 and V is TRBV18; D may correspond to TRBD1 or TRBD2 (5 bases each). V dropped 2 bases and J dropped 8 bases, with 16 bases sitting between them. Germline-derived CDR1 and CDR2 are KGHSH and LQKENI. The CDR3 spans 15 residues. The CDR3 DNA reads as TGTGCCAGCTCACCAGGCCAGGGCGAGGGCGATGAGCAGTTCTTC. Protein product: CASSPGQGEGDEQFF.

The chain links TRBV7-3 to TRBJ2-1, with D maybe TRBD2 (6 bases). The CDR3 has 15 amino acids. The V end was cut by 4 bases, the J end by 8 bases, with 18 bases between. Germline-derived CDR1 and CDR2 are SGHTA and FQGTGA. CDR3 in DNA: TGTGCCAGCAGCTCCCCGGGACTTAGCGTCGATGAGCAGTTCTTC. Protein product: CASSSPGLSVDEQFF.

This chain connects TRBV28 to TRBJ1-1, with a tentative D call TRBD1 (5 bases). Trimming shortened V by 4 bases and J by 1 base, and 10 bases separated the two germline ends. Germline assignment: CDR1 MDHEN and CDR2 SYDVKM. This CDR3 region has 14 residues. The CDR3 nucleotides read TGTGCCAGCAGTTACGACGGGGCGAACACTGAAGCTTTCTTT. This translates into CASSYDGANTEAFF.

This clone has only a few counts. This chain uses TRBV11-1 with TRBJ2-1; 8 nucleotides agree with TRBD2. CDR1 is SGHAT, CDR2 FQDESV, per germline (reference sequence). The CDR3 covers 15 residues. The V gene end was trimmed by 1 base and the J gene end by 7 bases; junction bases not matched to a gene: 6. The CDR3 sequence is CASSLDGGGKNEQFF. As DNA, the CDR3 is TGTGCCAGCAGCTTAGACGGCGGGGGGAAGAATGAGCAGTTCTTC.

This clone came up many times. The chain is built from TRBV10-2 and TRBJ1-3; 10 bases align to TRBD1. Germline CDR1 and CDR2: WSHSY and SAAADI. This CDR3 contains 15 residues. V shed 3 bases, J shed 2 bases, and the junction held 1 base outside the gene matches. CDR3 amino acids: CASSDGQGAGNTIYF. In nucleotides, the CDR3 is TGCGCCAGCAGTGATGGACAGGGGGCTGGAAACACCATATATTTT.

J is TRBJ2-2 and V is TRBV30, with 7 bases that match TRBD1. Germline V gene sequence: CDR1 GTSNPN, CDR2 SVGIG (reference sequence). This CDR3 comprises 15 residues. J was trimmed by 1 base and V by 3 bases; bases with no gene match: 5. CDR3 sequence reads: CAWSYGQENTGELFF. The CDR3, as DNA: TGTGCCTGGAGCTATGGACAGGAGAACACCGGGGAGCTGTTTTTT.

The chain joins TRBV19 to TRBJ1-1, with 7 nucleotides matching TRBD1. The CDR3 loop spans 14 amino acids. The V and J ends lost 5 bases and 4 bases, in that order; junction bases with no gene match: 7. The germline CDR1 and CDR2 sequences are LNHDA and SQIVND (reference sequence). CDR3 in DNA: TGTGCCAGTAGTTCAACAGGGGTTGGCACTGAAGCTTTCTTT. This encodes CASSSTGVGTEAFF. The variable domain in full, with the rest retrieved from reference TRBV19 and TRBJ1-1, is DGGITQSPKYLFRKEGQNVTLSCEQNLNHDAMYWYRQDPGQGLRLIYYSQIVNDFQKGDIAEGYSVSREKKESFPLTVTSAQKNPTAFYLCASSSTGVGTEAFFGQGTRLTVV.

The chain has TRBV30 and TRBJ1-6; possible D gene TRBD1, 5 bases. In germline, CDR1 is GTSNPN, CDR2 SVGIG (reference sequence). The CDR3 is 14 residues long. V lost 8 bases, J lost 10 bases, and 21 bases lay in between. CDR3 bases: TGTGCCGGGGGGGGAGGAATAAACGGATCACCCCTCCACTTT. Residues: CAGGGGINGSPLHF. The full variable domain, with the rest looked up from reference TRBV30 and TRBJ1-6, is SQTIHQWPATLVQPVGSPLSLECTVEGTSNPNLYWYRQAAGRGLQLLFYSVGIGQISSEVPQNLSASRPQDRQFILSSKKLLLSDSGFYLCAGGGGINGSPLHFGNGTRLTVT.

The chain recombines TRBV28 with TRBJ1-1; 9 nucleotides agree with TRBD1. The CDR3 has 15 amino acids. From germline, CDR1 is MDHEN and CDR2 SYDVKM. Germline trimming cut 4 bases from V and 6 bases from J; bases unmatched to any gene: 9. The chain's CDR3 is CASSSDRGYWAEAFF. The CDR3 DNA reads TGTGCCAGCAGTTCCGACAGGGGGTATTGGGCTGAAGCTTTCTTT.

A note on this clone: Since a much larger clone is just one base distant, this may be a read error. The V call is TRBV2, the J call TRBJ2-7, with a tentative D call TRBD1 (5 bases). This CDR3 region has 13 residues. CDR1 SNHLY and CDR2 FYNNEI come from the germline V gene. V lost 5 bases and J 6 bases, leaving 14 bases between the germline ends. Here the CDR3 DNA reads TGTGCCAGCAGTTTAGACAGACGAGGCGAGCAGTACTTC. Translating it yields CASSLDRRGEQYF.

The rearrangement joins TRBV9 to TRBJ1-2; D call uncertain. The CDR3 length is 14 residues. Trimming shortened V by 3 bases and J by 8 bases, and 17 bases separated the two germline ends. Per germline, CDR1 SGDLS and CDR2 YYNGEE. CDR3 protein: CASSARVLGRGYTF. The CDR3 region has the DNA TGTGCCAGCAGCGCCCGAGTCCTAGGTAGAGGCTACACCTTC.

This rearrangement joins TRBV7-7 to TRBJ2-5; tentatively, D is TRBD2 (6 bases). Germline V gene sequence: CDR1 SSHAT, CDR2 FNYEAQ (reference sequence). The CDR3 covers 12 residues. The CDR3 region is CATGSGQETQYF. CDR3 nucleotides: TGTGCTACCGGTAGCGGACAAGAGACCCAGTACTTC.

This chain joins TRBV6-5 and TRBJ1-1; 10 bases are a match to TRBD1. Per the germline V gene, CDR1 is MNHEY and CDR2 is SVGAGI. The CDR3 is made up of 16 amino acids. The V gene end was trimmed by 0 bases and the J gene end by 1 base; junction bases not matched to a gene: 2. The CDR3 DNA sequence: TGTGCCAGCAGTTACTCGACAGGGGGCGGGAACACTGAAGCTTTCTTT. This codes for CASSYSTGGGNTEAFF.

The CDR3: CASSGQYNQPQHF. The DNA of the CDR3 is TGTGCCAGCTCCGGGCAGTACAATCAGCCCCAGCATTTT. The V gene is TRBV18, the J gene TRBJ1-5; D remains ambiguous. The V and J ends lost 6 bases and 3 bases respectively, with 9 bases between them. Germline V gene data show CDR1 as KGHSH and CDR2 as LQKENI. The CDR3 is 13 residues long.

The V and J genes are TRBV18 and TRBJ1-5; D is unresolved. The CDR3 sequence is 13 residues long. The germline V and J ends were trimmed by 1 base and 10 bases, with 11 bases remaining between them. CDR1 and CDR2 (germline): KGHSH, LQKENI. This CDR3 is CASSPHLDEPQHF. In DNA form, the CDR3 reads TGTGCCAGCTCACCACATCTGGATGAACCCCAGCATTTT.

V and J are TRBV21-1 and TRBJ2-5. TRBV21-1 is a listed pseudogene. The length of the CDR3 is 12 residues. Written as DNA, the CDR3 is TGTGCCAGCAACCCTTCTCAAGAGACCCAGTACTTC. Translated: CASNPSQETQYF.

This chain links TRBV18 with TRBJ2-2; D remains unclear. Germline V CDR1 and CDR2: KGHSH, LQKENI. The CDR3 consists of 16 residues. Trimming took off 1 base at V and 0 bases at J, with 9 bases between the two ends. In nucleotides, the CDR3 is TGTGCCAGCTCACCACAAGGGCCTCCGAACACCGGGGAGCTGTTTTTT. It specifies CASSPQGPPNTGELFF.

J is TRBJ2-7 and V is TRBV5-1, with 7 bases that match TRBD1. The germline V gene encodes CDR1 SGHRS and CDR2 YFSETQ. The CDR3 runs to 13 residues. Trimming took 0 bases from V and 5 from J; bases not matched to a gene: 2. The CDR3: CASSLEGANEQYF. The CDR3 DNA follows: TGCGCCAGCAGCTTGGAGGGGGCGAACGAGCAGTACTTC. Variable domain in full (rest from reference TRBV5-1 and TRBJ2-7): KAGVTQTPRYLIKTRGQQVTLSCSPISGHRSVSWYQQTPGQGLQFLFEYFSETQRNKGNFPGRFSGRQFSNSRSEMNVSTLELGDSALYLCASSLEGANEQYFGPGTRLTVT.

The rearrangement joins TRBV28 to TRBJ1-4; D gene uncertain. This CDR3 is 13 amino acids long. Trimming removed 6 bases from V and 7 bases from J, with 12 bases in between. Germline loops: CDR1 MDHEN, CDR2 SYDVKM. As DNA, the CDR3 is TGTGCCAGCAGCCCCCCCTCTGTTGAAAAACTGTTTTTT. Encoded protein: CASSPPSVEKLFF.

The rearrangement links TRBV5-1 to TRBJ2-7; a possible D gene is TRBD1 (6 bases). Germline assignment: CDR1 SGHRS and CDR2 YFSETQ. The ends were cut back, 4 bases at V and 4 bases at J, with 9 bases in the middle. The CDR3 is 12 amino acids. The CDR3 DNA is TGCGCCAGCAGCCCCAGGGGTTACGAGCAGTACTTC. This codes for CASSPRGYEQYF.

The V and J genes are TRBV19 and TRBJ1-5; D might be TRBD1 (6 bases). Deletions cut 3 bases from V and 5 bases from J, with 14 bases between. This CDR3 contains 15 residues. Germline V lookup: CDR1 LNHDA, CDR2 SQIVND (reference sequence). In DNA, the CDR3 is TGTGCCAGTAGTATGGGGCTTGGGGGCTATCAGCCCCAGCATTTT. Protein sequence: CASSMGLGGYQPQHF.

The table lists this clone with a few counts. The chain joins TRBV6-1 to TRBJ1-2; D perhaps matches TRBD1 (6 bases). Germline V lookup: CDR1 MNHNS, CDR2 SASEGT. Trimming pared 6 bases from V and 4 bases from J, leaving 15 bases between. CDR3 length: 14 residues. The CDR3 reads CASSPTGSAYGYTF. The CDR3 DNA follows: TGTGCCAGCAGCCCTACAGGGTCCGCCTATGGCTACACCTTC.

The chain links TRBV6-5 to TRBJ2-1; D is possibly TRBD2 (5 bases). The V end lost 0 bases, the J end lost 7 bases, and 13 bases lay between the germline ends. The CDR3 is 15 amino acids. Per the germline V gene, CDR1 is MNHEY and CDR2 is SVGAGI. The CDR3 protein is CASSYSERPLNEQFF. CDR3 coding DNA: TGTGCCAGCAGTTACTCGGAGCGGCCCCTTAATGAGCAGTTCTTC.

The CDR3 protein is CASRFGSLETQYF. The DNA for the CDR3 is TGTGCCAGCAGATTTGGCAGTTTGGAGACCCAGTACTTC. The chain recombines TRBV2 with TRBJ2-5; no clear D gene. V gave up 6 bases and J gave up 5 bases, with 13 bases separating them. Germline CDR1 SNHLY, CDR2 FYNNEI. The CDR3 is 13 residues long. Full variable domain (outside the CDR3, taken from reference TRBV2 and TRBJ2-5): EPEVTQTPSHQVTQMGQEVILRCVPISNHLYFYWYRQILGQKVEFLVSFYNNEISEKSEIFDDQFSVERPDGSNFTLKIRSTKLEDSAMYFCASRFGSLETQYFGPGTRLLVL.

The V gene is TRBV18, the J gene TRBJ1-1, with D hard to call. With 5 bases removed from V and 4 bases from J, the gap between germline ends came to 14 bases. The CDR3 sequence is 14 residues long. Germline-derived CDR1 and CDR2 are KGHSH and LQKENI. For the CDR3, the DNA is TGTGCCAGCTCAGGAGACACCGGCGGCACTGAAGCTTTCTTT. This sequence encodes CASSGDTGGTEAFF.